This TCR beta chain is from a study of cytomegalovirus exposure and HLA in healthy donors. Separate from the approximately 700-subject first cohort was the 120-subject validation cohort, to which the donors belonged. Worth noting for this clone: The antigen remains undetermined.

Some clones are missing from TCRdb's copy, which holds only in-frame ones; the method was immunoSEQ multiplex PCR. The sample shows some 140,000 clones, approximately 82% of them seen only once. The CDR3 has 15 amino acids. Looked up from germline, CDR1 is SGHTA and CDR2 is FQGNSA. With 2 bases clipped from V and 4 bases from J, the junction kept 1 base outside the gene matches. Study-wide points: Published work reported that the classifier diagnosed cytomegalovirus status with high specificity and sensitivity.

Input material: PBMCs. The receptor was isolated from a man aged 25-45 years in good health and CMV-seropositive. V and J are TRBV7-2 and TRBJ2-1; 11 nucleotides match TRBD2. The CDR3 protein is CASSLTSGGYNEQFF. CDR3 DNA: TGTGCCAGCAGCTTAACTAGCGGGGGTTACAATGAGCAGTTCTTC.